A selection of T cell receptor beta chains follows, all from one sample in a study of shared clonotypes between healthy human individuals. Clones were sequenced by immunoSEQ multiplex PCR, and TCRdb holds only the in-frame ones, with some missing. The data contain under 600,000 clones, 95% to 98% of them singletons. Sequenced sample: naive CD8+ T cells sorted from blood. All receptors derive from a man aged 25-45 years in good health. The CDR3 runs from the conserved cysteine through the conserved F or W. Each record gives: D gene, J gene, V gene, clone size, CDR3 protein, CDR3 DNA. D genes are given only for firm matches. Not every row has a clone size; where given, it reads once, few, many or a size class.

D gene: -; J gene: TRBJ2-2; V gene: TRBV9; clone size: once; CDR3 protein: CASSTRLVTGELFF; CDR3 DNA: TGTGCCAGCAGCACCCGACTTGTCACCGGGGAGCTGTTTTTT
D gene: -; J gene: TRBJ2-7; V gene: TRBV30; clone size: -; CDR3 protein: CAWSLGTSSYEQYF; CDR3 DNA: TGTGCCTGGAGTCTGGGAACCTCGTCCTACGAGCAGTACTTC
D gene: TRBD2; J gene: TRBJ2-3; V gene: TRBV12-5; clone size: -; CDR3 protein: CASGQSEREEPDTQYF; CDR3 DNA: TGTGCTAGTGGTCAATCGGAGCGGGAGGAACCAGATACGCAGTATTTT
D gene: TRBD1; J gene: TRBJ2-2; V gene: TRBV18; clone size: -; CDR3 protein: CASSPQGETTHTGELFF; CDR3 DNA: TGTGCCAGCTCACCCCAGGGGGAGACTACCCACACCGGGGAGCTGTTTTTT
D gene: -; J gene: TRBJ1-1; V gene: TRBV30; clone size: -; CDR3 protein: CAWSVLSNTEAFF; CDR3 DNA: TGTGCCTGGAGTGTACTGTCGAACACTGAAGCTTTCTTT
D gene: TRBD1; J gene: TRBJ2-1; V gene: TRBV19; clone size: -; CDR3 protein: CASSTSRGTYNEQFF; CDR3 DNA: TGTGCCAGTAGTACCTCCAGGGGGACCTACAATGAGCAGTTCTTC
D gene: TRBD1; J gene: TRBJ1-5; V gene: TRBV6-5; clone size: -; CDR3 protein: CASSLRQGFDQPQHF; CDR3 DNA: TGTGCCAGCAGTTTACGACAGGGTTTCGATCAGCCCCAGCATTTT
D gene: -; J gene: TRBJ2-1; V gene: TRBV27; clone size: once; CDR3 protein: CASSFLPGEFGASYNEQFF; CDR3 DNA: TGTGCCAGCAGTTTTTTACCGGGAGAGTTTGGGGCCTCCTACAATGAGCAGTTCTTC
D gene: -; J gene: TRBJ1-2; V gene: TRBV9; clone size: -; CDR3 protein: CASSSGQWGYGYTF; CDR3 DNA: TGTGCCAGCAGCTCAGGACAGTGGGGCTATGGCTACACCTTC
D gene: -; J gene: TRBJ1-5; V gene: TRBV27; clone size: -; CDR3 protein: CASRMGVGNQPQHF; CDR3 DNA: TGTGCCAGCCGAATGGGGGTTGGCAATCAGCCCCAGCATTTT
D gene: TRBD2; J gene: TRBJ2-1; V gene: TRBV15; clone size: -; CDR3 protein: CATSGSGMGNEQFF; CDR3 DNA: TGTGCCACCAGCGGTAGCGGGATGGGCAATGAGCAGTTCTTC
D gene: -; J gene: TRBJ2-7; V gene: TRBV27; clone size: -; CDR3 protein: CASSLSSGGSTYEQYF; CDR3 DNA: TGTGCCAGCAGTTTATCCAGCGGTGGGAGTACCTACGAGCAGTACTTC
D gene: TRBD2; J gene: TRBJ2-7; V gene: TRBV29-1; clone size: -; CDR3 protein: CSVRLAGGYEQYF; CDR3 DNA: TGCAGCGTTCGGCTAGCGGGAGGCTACGAGCAGTACTTC
D gene: -; J gene: TRBJ2-2; V gene: TRBV7-9; clone size: -; CDR3 protein: CASSPEEGGNTGELFF; CDR3 DNA: TGTGCCAGCAGCCCCGAGGAGGGTGGGAACACCGGGGAGCTGTTTTTT
D gene: -; J gene: TRBJ2-3; V gene: TRBV11-2; clone size: -; CDR3 protein: CASSHWGGPGGDTQYF; CDR3 DNA: TGTGCCAGCAGCCACTGGGGTGGACCCGGAGGTGATACGCAGTATTTT
D gene: -; J gene: TRBJ2-1; V gene: TRBV12-5; clone size: -; CDR3 protein: CASGLGVEQFF; CDR3 DNA: TGTGCTAGTGGTTTGGGGGTGGAACAGTTCTTC
D gene: -; J gene: TRBJ2-1; V gene: TRBV29-1; clone size: -; CDR3 protein: CSVGGAGSSYNEQFF; CDR3 DNA: TGCAGCGTTGGGGGAGCGGGTAGCTCCTACAATGAGCAGTTCTTC
D gene: TRBD2; J gene: TRBJ2-3; V gene: TRBV10-2; clone size: -; CDR3 protein: CASRYGGYTDTQYF; CDR3 DNA: TGCGCCAGCAGATACGGGGGGTACACAGATACGCAGTATTTT
D gene: -; J gene: TRBJ2-7; V gene: TRBV29-1; clone size: -; CDR3 protein: CSVRGWGEYEQYF; CDR3 DNA: TGCAGCGTTAGGGGCTGGGGAGAGTACGAGCAGTACTTC
D gene: -; J gene: TRBJ2-7; V gene: TRBV28; clone size: once; CDR3 protein: CASSLEGSYEQYF; CDR3 DNA: TGTGCCAGCAGTTTAGAGGGCTCCTACGAGCAGTACTTC
D gene: -; J gene: TRBJ2-5; V gene: TRBV11-2; clone size: -; CDR3 protein: CASSLAGFWETQYF; CDR3 DNA: TGTGCCAGCAGCTTAGCAGGGTTTTGGGAGACCCAGTACTTC
D gene: TRBD2; J gene: TRBJ2-7; V gene: TRBV4-2; clone size: -; CDR3 protein: CASSQVGRGRALEQYF; CDR3 DNA: TGTGCCAGCAGCCAAGTAGGTCGTGGGAGGGCCCTCGAGCAGTACTTC
D gene: TRBD1; J gene: TRBJ2-1; V gene: TRBV11-2; clone size: -; CDR3 protein: CASSRRTGGSNEQFF; CDR3 DNA: TGTGCCAGCAGCCGGAGGACAGGGGGCTCCAATGAGCAGTTCTTC
D gene: -; J gene: TRBJ2-1; V gene: TRBV11-3; clone size: once; CDR3 protein: CASSAAGAPNNEQFF; CDR3 DNA: TGTGCCAGCAGCGCGGCGGGGGCGCCGAACAATGAGCAGTTCTTC
D gene: TRBD2; J gene: TRBJ2-1; V gene: TRBV6-1; clone size: -; CDR3 protein: CASSEASAGGYEQFF; CDR3 DNA: TGTGCCAGCAGTGAAGCGTCCGCGGGAGGGTATGAGCAGTTCTTC
D gene: -; J gene: TRBJ1-2; V gene: TRBV4-1; clone size: -; CDR3 protein: CASSNPGSSYGYTF; CDR3 DNA: TGCGCCAGCAGCAACCCGGGATCTTCCTATGGCTACACCTTC
D gene: TRBD1; J gene: TRBJ2-7; V gene: TRBV25-1; clone size: -; CDR3 protein: CASRTGPPSYEQYF; CDR3 DNA: TGTGCCAGCCGGACAGGGCCACCCTCCTACGAGCAGTACTTC
D gene: -; J gene: TRBJ2-7; V gene: TRBV28; clone size: -; CDR3 protein: CASRTPQGPEQYF; CDR3 DNA: TGTGCCAGCAGGACTCCACAGGGCCCCGAGCAGTACTTC
D gene: TRBD2; J gene: TRBJ2-1; V gene: TRBV27; clone size: -; CDR3 protein: CASSLWGGALNNEQFF; CDR3 DNA: TGTGCCAGCAGTTTATGGGGGGGAGCTCTAAACAATGAGCAGTTCTTC
D gene: TRBD2; J gene: TRBJ2-7; V gene: TRBV7-7; clone size: -; CDR3 protein: CASSQSLAGGSYEQYF; CDR3 DNA: TGTGCCAGCAGCCAAAGTCTAGCGGGAGGCTCCTACGAGCAGTACTTC
D gene: -; J gene: TRBJ2-6; V gene: TRBV6-5; clone size: -; CDR3 protein: CARDSLSSGANVLTF; CDR3 DNA: TGTGCCAGGGACAGTTTAAGCTCTGGGGCCAACGTCCTGACTTTC
D gene: -; J gene: TRBJ2-3; V gene: TRBV29-1; clone size: -; CDR3 protein: CSVEGLVTDTQYF; CDR3 DNA: TGCAGCGTTGAGGGGCTAGTGACAGATACGCAGTATTTT
D gene: -; J gene: TRBJ1-1; V gene: TRBV7-6; clone size: -; CDR3 protein: CASSLAVGGEAFF; CDR3 DNA: TGTGCCAGCAGCCTGGCCGTGGGGGGTGAAGCTTTCTTT
D gene: TRBD1; J gene: TRBJ1-1; V gene: TRBV4-1; clone size: -; CDR3 protein: CASSQTGTGVATEAFF; CDR3 DNA: TGCGCCAGCAGCCAAACCGGGACAGGGGTAGCCACTGAAGCTTTCTTT
D gene: -; J gene: TRBJ2-3; V gene: TRBV6-5; clone size: -; CDR3 protein: CASSYRGAGSTDTQYF; CDR3 DNA: TGTGCCAGCAGTTACCGGGGGGCGGGGTCCACAGATACGCAGTATTTT
D gene: TRBD1; J gene: TRBJ2-5; V gene: TRBV2; clone size: -; CDR3 protein: CASSEAAGGRWETQYF; CDR3 DNA: TGTGCCAGCAGTGAAGCAGCAGGGGGTCGGTGGGAGACCCAGTACTTC
D gene: TRBD1; J gene: TRBJ1-4; V gene: TRBV27; clone size: -; CDR3 protein: CASSPLQDRGGLPNEKLFF; CDR3 DNA: TGTGCCAGCAGCCCCCTCCAGGACAGGGGAGGTTTGCCTAATGAAAAACTGTTTTTT
D gene: TRBD2; J gene: TRBJ2-7; V gene: TRBV4-1; clone size: once; CDR3 protein: CASSPGTRVYEQYF; CDR3 DNA: TGCGCCAGCAGTCCCGGGACTAGGGTTTACGAGCAGTACTTC
D gene: TRBD2; J gene: TRBJ2-1; V gene: TRBV6-5; clone size: -; CDR3 protein: CASRELAGVRNEQFF; CDR3 DNA: TGTGCCAGCAGGGAACTAGCGGGAGTGCGGAATGAGCAGTTCTTC
D gene: -; J gene: TRBJ2-2; V gene: TRBV9; clone size: -; CDR3 protein: CASSVGGAGELFF; CDR3 DNA: TGTGCCAGCAGCGTCGGAGGAGCCGGGGAGCTGTTTTTT
D gene: -; J gene: TRBJ1-1; V gene: TRBV19; clone size: -; CDR3 protein: CASSIGRTVSEAFF; CDR3 DNA: TGTGCCAGTAGTATCGGGAGGACAGTTTCTGAAGCTTTCTTT
D gene: TRBD2; J gene: TRBJ2-7; V gene: TRBV2; clone size: -; CDR3 protein: CASSSPGTSDYEQYF; CDR3 DNA: TGTGCCAGCAGTTCACCGGGGACTAGCGACTACGAGCAGTACTTC
D gene: TRBD1; J gene: TRBJ1-5; V gene: TRBV2; clone size: -; CDR3 protein: CASSELAGGHSNQPQHF; CDR3 DNA: TGTGCCAGCAGTGAACTCGCAGGGGGGCATAGCAATCAGCCCCAGCATTTT